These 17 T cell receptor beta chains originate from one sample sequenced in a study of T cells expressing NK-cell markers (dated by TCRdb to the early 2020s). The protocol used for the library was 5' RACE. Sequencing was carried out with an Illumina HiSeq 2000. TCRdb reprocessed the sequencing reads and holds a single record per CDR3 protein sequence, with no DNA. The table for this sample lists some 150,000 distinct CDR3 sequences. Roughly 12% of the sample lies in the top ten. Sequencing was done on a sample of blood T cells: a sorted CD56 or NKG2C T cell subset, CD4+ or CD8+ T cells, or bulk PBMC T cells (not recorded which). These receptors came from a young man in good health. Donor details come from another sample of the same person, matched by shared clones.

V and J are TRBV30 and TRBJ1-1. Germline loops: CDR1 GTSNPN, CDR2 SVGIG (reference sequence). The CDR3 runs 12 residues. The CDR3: CAWSLANTEAFF. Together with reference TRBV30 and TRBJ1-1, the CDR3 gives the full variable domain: SQTIHQWPATLVQPVGSPLSLECTVEGTSNPNLYWYRQAAGRGLQLLFYSVGIGQISSEVPQNLSASRPQDRQFILSSKKLLLSDSGFYLCAWSLANTEAFFGQGTRLTVV.

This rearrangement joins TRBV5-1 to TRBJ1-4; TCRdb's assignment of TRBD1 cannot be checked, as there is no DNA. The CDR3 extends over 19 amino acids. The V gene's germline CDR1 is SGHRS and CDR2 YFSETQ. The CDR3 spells CASSNGQGGSEWSNEKLFF. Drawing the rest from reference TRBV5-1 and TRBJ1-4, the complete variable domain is KAGVTQTPRYLIKTRGQQVTLSCSPISGHRSVSWYQQTPGQGLQFLFEYFSETQRNKGNFPGRFSGRQFSNSRSEMNVSTLELGDSALYLCASSNGQGGSEWSNEKLFFGSGTQLSVL.

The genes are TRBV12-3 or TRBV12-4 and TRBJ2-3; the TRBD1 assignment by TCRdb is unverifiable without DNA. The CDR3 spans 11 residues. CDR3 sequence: CASSRGDTQYF.

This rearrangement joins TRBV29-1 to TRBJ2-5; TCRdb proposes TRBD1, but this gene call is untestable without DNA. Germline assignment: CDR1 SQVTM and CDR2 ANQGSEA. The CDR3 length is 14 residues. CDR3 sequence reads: CSVVRDSRQETQYF.

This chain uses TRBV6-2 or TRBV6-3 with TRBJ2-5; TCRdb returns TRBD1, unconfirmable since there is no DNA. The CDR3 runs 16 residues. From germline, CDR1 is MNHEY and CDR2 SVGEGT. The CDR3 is CASSYLPGRLQETQYF.

CDR3: CAISGERTAMNTGELFF. The chain combines TRBV10-3 with TRBJ2-2; lacking DNA, the TRBD1 call made by TCRdb goes unchecked. This CDR3 comprises 17 residues. Germline V lookup: CDR1 ENHRY, CDR2 SYGVKD.

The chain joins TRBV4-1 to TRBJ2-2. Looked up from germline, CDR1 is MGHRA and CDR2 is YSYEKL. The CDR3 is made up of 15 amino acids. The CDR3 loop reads CASSFEVGNTGELFF.

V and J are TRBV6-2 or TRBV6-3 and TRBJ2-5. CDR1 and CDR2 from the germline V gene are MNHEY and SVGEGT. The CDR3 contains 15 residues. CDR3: CASSYSVGIQETQYF.

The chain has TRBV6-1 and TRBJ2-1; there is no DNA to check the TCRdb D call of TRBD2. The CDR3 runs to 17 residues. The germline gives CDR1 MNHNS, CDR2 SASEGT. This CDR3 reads CASSESGTSGRRDEQFF.

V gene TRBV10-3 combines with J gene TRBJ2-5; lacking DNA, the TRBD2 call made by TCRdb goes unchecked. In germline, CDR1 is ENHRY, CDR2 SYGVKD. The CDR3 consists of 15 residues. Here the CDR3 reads CAISEIYSGIETQYF.

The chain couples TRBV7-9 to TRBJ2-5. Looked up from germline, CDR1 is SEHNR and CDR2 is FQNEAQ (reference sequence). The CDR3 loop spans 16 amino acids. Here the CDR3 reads CASSQWTEDTQETQYF.

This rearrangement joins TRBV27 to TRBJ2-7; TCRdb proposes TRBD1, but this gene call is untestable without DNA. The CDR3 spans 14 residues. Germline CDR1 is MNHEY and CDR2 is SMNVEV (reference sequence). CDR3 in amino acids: CASSSLQGANEQYF.

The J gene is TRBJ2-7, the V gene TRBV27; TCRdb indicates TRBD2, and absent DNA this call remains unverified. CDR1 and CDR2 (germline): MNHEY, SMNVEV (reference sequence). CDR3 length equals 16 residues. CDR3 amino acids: CASSLARDASYYEQYF.

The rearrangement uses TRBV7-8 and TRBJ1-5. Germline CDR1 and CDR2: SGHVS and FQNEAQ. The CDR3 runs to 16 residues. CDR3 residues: CASSPDGESSNQPQHF.

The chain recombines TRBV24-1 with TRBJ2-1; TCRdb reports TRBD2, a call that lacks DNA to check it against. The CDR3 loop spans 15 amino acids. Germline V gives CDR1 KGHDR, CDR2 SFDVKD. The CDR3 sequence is CATQRVGSSYNEQFF.

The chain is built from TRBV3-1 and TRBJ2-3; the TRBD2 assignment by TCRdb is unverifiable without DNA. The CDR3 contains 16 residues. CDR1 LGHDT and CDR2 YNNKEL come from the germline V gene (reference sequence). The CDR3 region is CASSQGGLAGEDTQYF.

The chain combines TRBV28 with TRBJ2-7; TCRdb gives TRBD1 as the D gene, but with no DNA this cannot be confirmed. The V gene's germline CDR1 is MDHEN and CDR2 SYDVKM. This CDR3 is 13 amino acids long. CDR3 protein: CASSRRGPHEQYF.